These 22 T cell receptor beta chains came from one sample sequenced in a study of blood T cell repertoires in COVID-19. The assay was immunoSEQ multiplex PCR, and TCRdb's table has in-frame clones only and misses some. The sample contains roughly 24,000 clones, around 90% of which appear only once. The material sequenced was peripheral blood. The origin of the receptors is a human donor in a cohort sampled during active COVID-19.

The V and J genes are TRBV9 and TRBJ2-2; 9 bases agree with TRBD1. There are 16 residues in the CDR3. Germline assignment: CDR1 SGDLS and CDR2 YYNGEE. With 4 bases clipped from V and 2 bases from J, the junction kept 6 bases outside the gene matches. CDR3 coding DNA: TGTGCCAGCAGCCCAAGGACAGGGGTAAACACCGGGGAGCTGTTTTTT. This codes for CASSPRTGVNTGELFF. The variable domain in full, completed from reference TRBV9 and TRBJ2-2, reads DSGVTQTPKHLITATGQRVTLRCSPRSGDLSVYWYQQSLDQGLQFLIQYYNGEERAKGNILERFSAQQFPDLHSELNLSSLELGDSALYFCASSPRTGVNTGELFFGEGSRLTVL.

The rearrangement uses TRBV6-5 and TRBJ2-3, with D possibly TRBD2 on 5 matching bases. Trimming removed 7 bases at V and 5 bases at J, with 13 bases between. Germline V gene sequence: CDR1 MNHEY, CDR2 SVGAGI. The CDR3 length is 13 residues. In DNA form, the CDR3 reads TGTGCCAGCACCCCTTTCAGCGGAGATACGCAGTATTTT. The encoded protein is CASTPFSGDTQYF.

This clone was seen more than once but under ten times. The V gene is TRBV9, the J gene TRBJ1-1; D perhaps matches TRBD1 (6 bases). From germline, CDR1 is SGDLS and CDR2 YYNGEE. V was pared by 3 bases and J by 1 base, with 10 bases between. The CDR3 spans 14 residues. The chain's CDR3 is CASSEWTENTEAFF. The CDR3 DNA is TGTGCCAGCAGCGAGTGGACAGAGAACACTGAAGCTTTCTTT.

CDR3 loop: CASSAAPDTQYF. The CDR3 DNA is TGTGCCAGCAGCGCGGCGCCAGATACGCAGTATTTT. This chain joins TRBV6-5 and TRBJ2-3; D is undetermined. The CDR3 has 12 amino acids. CDR1 is MNHEY and CDR2 is SVGAGI in the germline V gene. V was cut by 6 bases and J by 4 bases, with 8 bases left in between.

This chain uses TRBV10-2 with TRBJ2-1, with TRBD1 as a possible D gene (6 bases). The V end lost 8 bases, the J end lost 5 bases, and 13 bases lay between the germline ends. Germline-derived CDR1 and CDR2 are WSHSY and SAAADI. The CDR3 loop spans 13 amino acids. Here the CDR3 DNA reads TGCGCCAGCGGGGATGGACAGAACAATGAGCAGTTCTTC. The encoded protein is CASGDGQNNEQFF.

The chain links TRBV9 to TRBJ2-1; 9 bases fit TRBD1. The CDR3 contains 15 residues. Germline values: CDR1 SGDLS, CDR2 YYNGEE. Germline trimming cut 0 bases from V and 5 bases from J; bases unmatched to any gene: 3. For the CDR3, the DNA is TGTGCCAGCAGCGTAGGAGGGACAGGGCACAATGAGCAGTTCTTC. Its translation: CASSVGGTGHNEQFF.

The chain carries TRBV9 and TRBJ2-1, with 11 bases matching TRBD1. The CDR3 contains 16 residues. Germline V CDR1 and CDR2: SGDLS, YYNGEE. Germline trimming cut 4 bases from V and 3 bases from J; bases unmatched to any gene: 6. CDR3: CASSPRTGGIYNEQFF. The CDR3 DNA is TGTGCCAGCAGCCCCCGGACAGGGGGCATCTACAATGAGCAGTTCTTC.

This sequence joins TRBV3-1 (or the pseudogene TRBV3-2) and TRBJ1-2; D not resolved. The CDR3 length is 11 residues. Germline CDR1 LGHDT, CDR2 YNNKEL (reference sequence). V was cut by 5 bases and J by 7 bases, with 8 bases left in between. DNA of the CDR3: TGTGCCAGCAGCTCTGTAATTGGCTACACCTTC. This codes for CASSSVIGYTF.

This clone was picked up a small number of times. V is TRBV13 and J is TRBJ1-4; 9 nucleotides line up with TRBD1. The CDR3 length is 15 residues. V lost 5 bases and J lost 6; bases outside the gene matches: 7. CDR1 PRHDT and CDR2 FYEKMQ come from the germline V gene (reference sequence). CDR3 DNA: TGTGCCAGCAGCCCGGGGGACAGGGCGGATGAAAAACTGTTTTTT. It is translated as CASSPGDRADEKLFF.

The chain recombines TRBV3-1 (or the pseudogene TRBV3-2) with TRBJ1-5; D not resolved. The germline CDR1 and CDR2 sequences are LGHDT and YNNKEL (reference sequence). CDR3 length: 16 residues. The V and J ends lost 3 bases and 8 bases respectively, with 20 bases between them. CDR3 amino acids: CASSQSPVGGWKPQHF. For the CDR3, the DNA is TGTGCCAGCAGCCAGTCCCCTGTGGGAGGGTGGAAGCCCCAGCATTTT.

The chain couples TRBV11-2 to TRBJ2-7, with D possibly matching TRBD2 (6 bases). V lost 5 bases, J lost 0 bases, and 14 bases lay in between. This CDR3 comprises 15 residues. Per germline, CDR1 SGHAT and CDR2 FQNNGV. CDR3 residues: CASSRRRTNSYEQYF. CDR3 bases: TGTGCCAGCAGCCGTCGGCGGACTAACTCCTACGAGCAGTACTTC.

This clone was counted a single time. The rearrangement joins TRBV5-4 to TRBJ1-2, with 7 bases lining up with TRBD1. This CDR3 has 15 residues. After removal of 2 bases from V and 3 bases from J, the junction contained 7 bases not matched to a gene. Germline CDR1 and CDR2: SGHNT and YYREEE (reference sequence). The CDR3 DNA follows: TGTGCCAGCAGCTTCGGACAGGAGTTAGACTATGGCTACACCTTC. Protein sequence: CASSFGQELDYGYTF.

As for this clone: Other DNA sequences of this sample code for an identical CDR3. The V and J genes are TRBV7-2 and TRBJ2-1; tentative D call: TRBD2 (6 bases). The CDR3 is 14 residues long. V lost 5 bases and J 6 bases, leaving 14 bases between the germline ends. Germline assignment: CDR1 SGHTA and CDR2 FQGNSA. CDR3 DNA sequence: TGTGCCAGCAGCACACTGGCGGGGCCCAATGAGCAGTTCTTC. Residues: CASSTLAGPNEQFF.

The chain is built from TRBV6-4 and TRBJ1-6, with TRBD1 as a possible D gene (5 bases). V dropped 3 bases and J dropped 10 bases, with 13 bases sitting between them. The CDR3 sequence is 14 residues long. Looked up from germline, CDR1 is MRHNA and CDR2 is SNTAGT. The CDR3 protein is CASSEGGVVSPLHF. The CDR3 coding sequence is TGTGCCAGCAGTGAAGGAGGGGTCGTCTCACCCCTCCACTTT.

The rearrangement joins TRBV6-6 to TRBJ1-2, with D unresolved. Germline assignment: CDR1 MNHNY and CDR2 SVGAGI (reference sequence). Trimming took 6 bases from V and 6 from J, leaving 11 bases between them. The CDR3 sequence is 12 residues long. The CDR3: CASSLLGDGYTF. CDR3 DNA sequence: TGTGCCAGCAGCCTCCTCGGTGATGGCTACACCTTC.

The chain carries TRBV7-9 and TRBJ1-3, with a possible D match to TRBD1 (5 bases). The V and J ends lost 2 bases and 0 bases respectively, with 14 bases between them. This CDR3 comprises 17 residues. Germline V gene lookup returns CDR1 SEHNR and CDR2 FQNEAQ (reference sequence). The CDR3 here is CASSLSAGSSSGNTIYF. The CDR3 DNA reads TGTGCCAGCAGCTTATCGGCAGGGTCCTCCTCTGGAAACACCATATATTTT.

This rearrangement joins TRBV6-5 to TRBJ2-2, with a tentative D call TRBD2 (5 bases). The V gene lost 7 bases and the J gene lost 7 bases, with 13 bases spanning the gap. The CDR3 loop spans 13 amino acids. The germline CDR1 and CDR2 sequences are MNHEY and SVGAGI. CDR3 nucleotide sequence: TGTGCCAGCACCACGGGAAGGCTCGGGGAGCTGTTTTTT. This sequence encodes CASTTGRLGELFF.

This clone appeared a single time. Sequence at one end of the junction differs from germline and may be a read error. The rearrangement links TRBV4-2 to TRBJ2-5; no clear D. CDR3 size: 12 residues. Germline CDR1 and CDR2: LGHNA and YNFKEQ. The CDR3 DNA reads TGTGCCAGCAGCCAAGATTACCATGGGCAACACTTC. As protein: CASSQDYHGQHF.

This clone was detected once. The chain employs TRBV6-2 or TRBV6-3 and TRBJ1-1; a weak D match, TRBD1 (5 bases). The CDR3 runs to 15 residues. The V gene lost 8 bases and the J gene lost 5 bases, with 21 bases spanning the gap. Germline CDR1 and CDR2: MNHEY and SVGEGT. This chain's CDR3 is CASGSPPRGITEAFF. In DNA, the CDR3 is TGTGCCAGCGGTTCCCCCCCCCGGGGGATTACTGAAGCTTTCTTT.

The chain couples TRBV6-6 to TRBJ2-1, with 8 bases matching TRBD2. This CDR3 region has 16 residues. Per the germline V gene, CDR1 is MNHNY and CDR2 is SVGAGI (reference sequence). V trimming: 6 bases; J trimming: 1 base; junction bases outside the gene matches: 8. The CDR3 protein is CASRTPSGRSYNEQFF. The CDR3 nucleotides are TGTGCCAGCAGAACGCCCAGCGGGAGATCCTACAATGAGCAGTTCTTC.

J is TRBJ2-2 and V is TRBV19, with 7 bases identical to TRBD2. With V trimmed by 7 bases and J by 7 bases, 15 bases remained unmatched. Germline V gene lookup returns CDR1 LNHDA and CDR2 SQIVND (reference sequence). This CDR3 spans 16 amino acids. DNA of the CDR3: TGTGCCAGTACCCGGGGGGACCGGTTACACCTCGGGGAGCTGTTTTTT. This gives the protein CASTRGDRLHLGELFF.

J is TRBJ2-7 and V is TRBV28, with TRBD2 matching over 14 bases. Trimming removed 0 bases from V and 9 bases from J; junction bases left unmatched: 4. The germline CDR1 and CDR2 sequences are MDHEN and SYDVKM. CDR3 size: 15 residues. The CDR3 loop reads CASSLWGLAGDMQYF. The CDR3 DNA reads as TGTGCCAGCAGTTTATGGGGACTAGCGGGAGATATGCAGTACTTC.